This T cell receptor (beta chain) was profiled in a study of T cell responses to AZD1222 COVID-19 vaccine (dated by TCRdb to the early 2020s). Concerning the study at large: TCR sequencing covered fewer than 250 trial participants: 207 given two doses of AZD1222 and around 25 given two doses of MenACWY control vaccine. Trial participants were enrolled by age into 18-55, 56-69 and 70-plus year subgroups, with 148, 28 and 57 TCR-sequenced participants respectively. Study-wide conclusions, independent of this receptor: After two AZD1222 doses, spike-specific TCR breadth and depth were significantly higher than at day 0 and than in MenACWY recipients. Because no day 14 peak-response samples were available, repertoires were characterized only after the peak T cell response. Vaccine-associated CD4 TCRs spanned the whole spike protein, with dominant responses in regions 160-218 and 743-854. Participants were mostly white British and included more females than males, and it was suggested by the authors that clonal diversity may have been underestimated. Conclusions about previously exposed vaccinees are limited, since just five to seven AZD1222 recipients were seropositive for SARS-CoV-2 at baseline. In the small 56-69-year group, the increase in depth fell short of significance, most likely because of low power. Epitopes outside the regions mutated in the B.1.351 and B.1.1.7 variants were reportedly recognized by nearly half of the unique spike-specific TCRs.

This specimen's time point label, interpreted: about 28 days (+/-7) after the second vaccine dose. This specimen's treatment or condition label, interpreted: meningococcal conjugate vaccine given as trial control. Vaccinee samples were obtained from the UK trials COV001 and COV002, which included a single-blind randomized controlled phase 2/3 trial of AZD1222 (ChAdOx1 nCoV-19) in healthy adults. For TCRbeta chain sequencing, PBMC samples from trial participants were taken at day 0 and at day 28 after the second dose. Points on this clone: Its antigen is not yet known. Qualities for individual bases were not recorded, and no much larger clone is one base off.

The CDR3 numbers 13 residues from cysteine through phenylalanine. The DNA shown is the 39-base CDR3, in frame from base 1. Based on the germline V gene (reference sequence), the CDR1 and CDR2 sequences are SEHNR and FQNEAQ. Between the V and J ends, shortened by 3 bases and 5 bases respectively, the junction contains 10 bases. The CDR3 regions of human TCRbeta chains were analyzed by immunosequencing. The original pipeline was this. TCRs in the repertoires were matched against a reference library of SARS-CoV-2-specific TCRs that had been generated with the MIRA antigen-specificity platform. Breadth was defined as the fraction of unique TCRs that were SARS-CoV-2-associated, and depth was defined as the fraction of total T cells that were SARS-CoV-2-associated. Using the MIRA data, every spike-specific TCR was mapped to the spike region that the TCR reacted to and assigned to either a CD4 or a CD8 class. Log10-transformed breadth and depth values were compared by one-way ANOVA with Sidak's multiple comparisons tests. TCRdb took over this immuneACCESS table, retaining in-frame rearrangements with V and J assigned. Such tables are incomplete; in checked studies, under half of the missing clones stem from an unresolved V gene, and the remainder is unexplained. V, J and clone size derive from that table, while D and trimming were established from the DNA sequence. The sample table holds about 140,000 clones, of which 75% to 85% were seen once. 6.5% to 8.5% of the sample goes to the ten largest clones.

The sample in question was peripheral blood, obtained 28 days after the second dose of the MenACWY control vaccine. The sequence links TRBV7-9 to TRBJ1-2; matching of 6 bases hints at TRBD1 as the D gene. The sequence was collected from an adult who received the MenACWY meningococcal vaccine as a control. The CDR3 in this case is CASSFEGHYGYTF. The nucleotide sequence reads TGTGCCAGCAGCTTTGAGGGACATTATGGCTACACCTTC.